This T cell receptor (beta chain) was sequenced in a study of shared clonotypes between healthy human individuals (dated by TCRdb to 2018 to 2020). Some background on the complete study: Two women and three men aged 18 to 49 years were included in the cohort. For each donor, three plates each were used for CD4 naive and CD4 memory, two plates were used for CD8 naive, and one plate was used for CD8 memory. Per donor, leukapheresis produced somewhere between about 0.94 and 9.5 billion PBMCs. Libraries were prepared and TCR repertoires were sequenced by different laboratories using diverse techniques, in order to increase sequencing depth and limit assay-specific biases. The study deeply sequenced blood TCR repertoires of five healthy adults to estimate repertoire size and the extent of clonotype sharing between individuals.

This clone was detected only a few times. It has no known antigen specificity. Base qualities are not at hand, and no much larger clone is one base apart. V and J lose 3 bases and 13 bases, and a span of 11 bases separates them. Taken from the germline V gene, the CDR1 and CDR2 loops are SNHLY and FYNNEI. Counted from cysteine to phenylalanine, this CDR3 has 11 amino acids. Of all the DNA, just the CDR3 is kept, 33 bases in frame from base 1. TCR CDR3 regions were amplified from genomic DNA by multiplex PCR using the deep immunoSEQ assay. Extracted genomic DNA from each cell subset was distributed evenly across all wells of several immunoSEQ 96-well plates, and each plate was treated as a replicate. For sorted subsets, approximately 190 ng genomic DNA, equal to tens of thousands of T cell genomes, was loaded into each replicate PCR. Purified libraries were quantified with a Qubit 3.0 fluorometer, sized on a Bioanalyzer 2100, and re-quantified with the KAPA Library Quantification kit. Each immunoSEQ 96-well plate was sequenced on its own single-read 150-cycle Illumina NextSeq 550 flow cell. The paper's processing steps were these. The immunoSEQ output contained only junctional sequences without quality scores, so filtering could not match that applied to full-length reads. Sequences were annotated with PyIR, a Python wrapper for IgBLAST v1.9, using IMGT germline references to assign V/J genes and CDR3. Reads were filtered out if the reads had weak V/J assignments (E-value above 1e-6), no CDR3, stop codons, out-of-frame junctions, or ambiguous translated residues. V3J clonotypes were defined as sequences sharing the same inferred V gene, J gene, and CDR3 amino acid sequence. Percentage overlap between repertoires was calculated by dividing the number of shared unique clonotypes by the size of the smaller repertoire. RTK rarefaction, the Chao1 estimator, and Recon v2.1 estimates of unobserved clonotypes were used to assess repertoire richness. Generation probabilities for all TCRbeta clonotypes obtained by the gDNA method from four donors were computed using OLGA. Held by TCRdb, this immuneACCESS table contains in-frame sequences only and omits some clones. Under half of the omission traces to an unresolved V gene where checked; the cause of the rest is unknown. That table gives V, J and clone size, and the DNA gave D and trimming. The sample yields roughly 1 million clones; 70% to 80% were counted once. The top ten clonotypes cover about 1.5% of the sample.

The donors were healthy, HIV-negative adults with no recently reported acute infections or vaccinations. Every donor was a Caucasian adult living in Nashville, Tennessee, USA. Magnetic negative selection was used to enrich CD4+ T cells, after which naive cells were positively selected on CD45RA and the negative fraction became the memory subset. After blood collection by leukapheresis, PBMCs were isolated using Ficoll-Histopaque density gradient centrifugation and then cryopreserved in the vapor phase of liquid nitrogen. Analytical flow cytometry was used to check the purity and quantity of every magnetically sorted T cell population. From each sorted fraction, genomic DNA was isolated and quantified by UV absorbance on a Nanodrop 2000c. Broad study findings and their caveats: Naive subsets generally had larger estimated clonotype richness than memory subsets. Rarefaction of sorted-subset datasets indicated incomplete sequencing despite the large sequencing depth. The small number of donors limited the genetic and exposure-history diversity represented. Sharing across a few donors was observed for around 5% of naive CD4, 3% to 4% of naive CD8, 2% to 2.5% of memory CD4, and about 0.39% of memory CD8 clonotypes. Only blood was sampled, and tissue TCR repertoires likely differ from those in blood. Pairwise subsampling led to the expectation that sequencing depth would affect the degree of clonotype sharing among donors. Compared with non-shared clonotypes, the clonotypes found in all four sorted-subset donors had higher generation probabilities.

The clonotype comes from a man in his late teens or twenties in good health. Rearrangement joined TRBV2 to TRBJ2-3; perhaps TRBD2 is the D gene, with 6 bases matching. Sequencing was performed on memory CD4+ T cells sorted from blood. The cell subset or site label corresponds to: CD45RA-negative fraction. CDR3 sequence: CASSESGGEYF. The nucleotides are TGTGCCAGCAGTGAGTCAGGAGGGGAGTATTTT.